The next 11 T cell receptor beta chains were all read from a single sample in a study of metastatic and nonmetastatic thyroid tumors. Before thyroid surgery, none of the patients had received any treatment. TCRdb reprocessed the PCR reads using MiXCR. The table records 20,000 or so clones, 23% of them present only once. Sequenced sample: blood. Source of these receptors: a male donor with papillary thyroid cancer or a benign thyroid nodule (not recorded which). Some clones in this sample may be carry-over from other donors' samples.

This clone showed up just a few times. This chain joins TRBV2 and TRBJ2-7, with D perhaps TRBD1 (6 bases). Germline loops: CDR1 SNHLY, CDR2 FYNNEI. The V end was cut by 7 bases, the J end by 2 bases, with 15 bases between. CDR3 length: 14 residues. CDR3 residues: CASTIPGQTYEQYF. CDR3 in DNA: TGTGCCAGCACGATACCGGGACAAACCTACGAGCAGTACTTC.

This clone was seen ten or more times. Sequence at one end of the junction differs from germline and may be a read error. The rearrangement joins TRBV3-1 to TRBJ1-3, with TRBD1 as a possible D gene (6 bases). Germline V CDR1 and CDR2: LGHDT, YNNKEL (reference sequence). This CDR3 is built from 11 residues. This CDR3 is CASSLLGQKDF. The CDR3 DNA reads as TGTGCCAGCAGCCTCCTCGGACAGAAAGATTTT.

This clone is deemed medium-sized. The J gene is TRBJ1-2, the V gene TRBV6-1; 7 nucleotides line up with TRBD1. The length of the CDR3 is 15 residues. V lost 5 bases to trimming and J lost 2 bases; unmatched junction nucleotides: 8. CDR1 is MNHNS and CDR2 is SASEGT in the germline V gene. The CDR3 sequence: CASSLLTTGNYGYTF. The CDR3 DNA is TGTGCCAGCAGTCTCCTTACGACAGGGAACTATGGCTACACCTTC.

This clone has more than one count but fewer than ten. The V and J genes are TRBV7-3 and TRBJ2-7, with 10 bases fitting TRBD2. Trimming took 5 bases from V and 3 from J; bases not matched to a gene: 4. This CDR3 has 14 residues. Looked up from germline, CDR1 is SGHTA and CDR2 is FQGTGA. CDR3 sequence reads: CASSPSGGYYEQYF. Here the CDR3 DNA reads TGTGCCAGCAGCCCTAGCGGGGGTTACTACGAGCAGTACTTC. The full variable domain, its missing parts supplied by reference TRBV7-3 and TRBJ2-7, is GAGVSQTPSNKVTEKGKYVELRCDPISGHTALYWYRQSLGQGPEFLIYFQGTGAADDSGLPNDRFFAVRPEGSVSTLKIQRTERGDSAVYLCASSPSGGYYEQYFGPGTRLTVT.

This clone was observed a few times. The rearrangement joins TRBV29-1 to TRBJ1-1; the D gene is possibly TRBD1 (5 bases). V was pared by 1 base and J by 3 bases, with 6 bases between. Looked up from germline, CDR1 is SQVTM and CDR2 is ANQGSEA. This CDR3 is built from 12 residues. The CDR3 nucleotides are TGCAGCGTTGAAGCGACAGACACTGAAGCTTTCTTT. Protein product: CSVEATDTEAFF.

This clone was observed at least ten times. In the same sample, other DNA sequences code for this CDR3. The genes are TRBV11-2 and TRBJ2-6, with 7 bases identical to TRBD2. This CDR3 region has 16 residues. The J segment lost 0 bases and the V segment lost 6 bases, leaving 5 bases of the junction unmatched. Germline V lookup: CDR1 SGHAT, CDR2 FQNNGV. CDR3 sequence (DNA): TGTGCCAGCAGGGGGAGGGGCGTCTCTGGGGCCAACGTCCTGACTTTC. Protein: CASRGRGVSGANVLTF.

This clone was recorded at least ten times. The rearrangement joins TRBV6-4 to TRBJ2-5; 7 bases match TRBD2. J was trimmed by 4 bases and V by 11 bases; bases with no gene match: 7. This CDR3 spans 12 amino acids. Germline V gene sequence: CDR1 MRHNA, CDR2 SNTAGT. The CDR3 nucleotides are TGTGCCTTGCGGGAGCTAAGAGAGACCCAGTACTTC. Amino acids: CALRELRETQYF.

This clone was detected ten times or more. V and J are TRBV2 and TRBJ1-1; 10 nucleotides match TRBD1. The germline CDR1 and CDR2 sequences are SNHLY and FYNNEI. The CDR3 covers 15 residues. Losses at the gene ends were 6 bases for V and 6 bases for J; bases not matched to a gene: 10. The CDR3 sequence: CASSSLDRGRAEAFF. In DNA, the CDR3 is TGTGCCAGCAGCTCGCTTGACAGGGGGCGGGCTGAAGCTTTCTTT.

Many counts were recorded for this clone. This chain links TRBV12-3 or TRBV12-4 with TRBJ1-4, with D perhaps matching TRBD1 (5 bases). Trimming took 2 bases from V and 0 from J, leaving 7 bases between them. This CDR3 comprises 15 residues. CDR3 sequence: CASSLQGATNEKLFF. CDR3 sequence (DNA): TGTGCCAGCAGTTTACAGGGTGCAACTAATGAAAAACTGTTTTTT.

The table lists this clone with many counts. The genes are TRBV7-9 and TRBJ2-3, with TRBD2 matching over 8 bases. V lost 5 bases, J lost 0 bases, and 1 base stayed unmatched. Per germline, CDR1 SEHNR and CDR2 FQNEAQ (reference sequence). The CDR3 contains 14 residues. The CDR3 nucleotides are TGTGCCAGCAGCCCTAGCGGGAGCACAGATACGCAGTATTTT. Translation gives CASSPSGSTDTQYF.

This clone occurred once. One base away lies a much larger clone, so this may be a sequencing read error. Other DNA variants within this sample encode the same CDR3. The V and J genes are TRBV5-1 and TRBJ2-5; 14 bases align to TRBD2. The CDR3 consists of 15 residues. The germline V gene has CDR1 SGHRS and CDR2 YFSETQ. The CDR3 bases are TGCGCCAGCAGCGTGGGACTAGCGGGAGTAGAGACACAGTACTTC. Amino acid sequence: CASSVGLAGVETQYF.